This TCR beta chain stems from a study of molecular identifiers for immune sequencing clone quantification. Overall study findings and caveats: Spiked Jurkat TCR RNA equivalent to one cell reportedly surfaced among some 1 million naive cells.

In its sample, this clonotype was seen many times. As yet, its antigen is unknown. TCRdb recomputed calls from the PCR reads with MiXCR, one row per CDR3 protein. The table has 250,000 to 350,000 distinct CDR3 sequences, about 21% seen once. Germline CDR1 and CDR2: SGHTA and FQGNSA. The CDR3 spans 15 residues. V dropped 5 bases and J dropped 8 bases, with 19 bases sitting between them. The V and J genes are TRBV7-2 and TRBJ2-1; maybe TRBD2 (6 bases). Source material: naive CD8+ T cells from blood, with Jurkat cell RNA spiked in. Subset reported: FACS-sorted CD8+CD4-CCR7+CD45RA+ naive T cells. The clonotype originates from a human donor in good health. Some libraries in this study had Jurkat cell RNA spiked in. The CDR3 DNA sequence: TGTGCCAGCAGCCCGGAGGGCTACCGTGTCGATGAGCAGTTCTTC. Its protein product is CASSPEGYRVDEQFF.